The 16 T cell receptor beta chains in this list originate from one sample, sequenced in a study of OX40 agonist ivuxolimab in advanced cancers. Clones were read by immunoSEQ multiplex PCR, and TCRdb kept only the in-frame ones, dropping some. Of about 86,000 clones listed, less than 95% are singletons. This specimen was CD4+ or CD8+ T cells sorted from blood, taken in a trial of the OX40 agonist ivuxolimab. These TCRs come from an adult with an advanced solid tumor such as melanoma, head and neck, liver or kidney cancer.

The rearrangement links TRBV4-2 to TRBJ1-5, with D uncertain. Trimming removed 0 bases at V and 4 bases at J, with 10 bases between. This CDR3 has 15 residues. Per the germline V gene, CDR1 is LGHNA and CDR2 is YNFKEQ. CDR3 DNA sequence: TGTGCCAGCAGCCAAGATGTGATGGGGAATCAGCCCCAGCATTTT. It specifies CASSQDVMGNQPQHF.

This rearrangement joins TRBV5-4 to TRBJ2-3; no definite D call. CDR1 SGHNT and CDR2 YYREEE come from the germline V gene (reference sequence). V was trimmed by 1 base and J by 5 bases, leaving 17 bases between them. This CDR3 comprises 16 residues. Written as DNA, the CDR3 is TGTGCCAGCAGCTTGAAAGCGATGGCTGGGGTAGATACGCAGTATTTT. Protein: CASSLKAMAGVDTQYF. The variable domain in full, with the rest retrieved from reference TRBV5-4 and TRBJ2-3, is ETGVTQSPTHLIKTRGQQVTLRCSSQSGHNTVSWYQQALGQGPQFIFQYYREEENGRGNFPPRFSGLQFPNYSSELNVNALELDDSALYLCASSLKAMAGVDTQYFGPGTRLTVL.

The rearrangement uses TRBV5-1 and TRBJ1-1; tentatively, D is TRBD1 (5 bases). Germline CDR1 and CDR2: SGHRS and YFSETQ. The CDR3 is 14 residues long. The germline V and J ends were trimmed by 4 bases and 1 base, with 11 bases remaining between them. The CDR3 DNA reads as TGCGCCAGCAGCCAAGCTGGGGGGAACACTGAAGCTTTCTTT. Encoded protein: CASSQAGGNTEAFF.

V and J are TRBV27 and TRBJ2-1; D unresolved. V was clipped by 6 bases and J by 0 bases, with 12 bases between them. CDR3 size: 15 residues. Germline V gene sequence: CDR1 MNHEY, CDR2 SMNVEV (reference sequence). The CDR3 is CASRLRHYSYNEQFF. CDR3 coding DNA: TGTGCCAGCAGATTACGACACTACTCCTACAATGAGCAGTTCTTC.

This clone was recorded only once. The chain combines TRBV2 with TRBJ2-7; TRBD1 agrees at 12 bases. This CDR3 region has 15 residues. The V and J ends lost 8 bases and 7 bases, in that order; junction bases with no gene match: 12. Per the germline V gene, CDR1 is SNHLY and CDR2 is FYNNEI. The chain's CDR3 is CASLRPGQGAGEQYF. The CDR3 coding sequence is TGTGCCAGCCTTCGACCGGGACAGGGGGCCGGGGAGCAGTACTTC.

V gene TRBV4-2 combines with J gene TRBJ2-4; D tentatively fits TRBD1 or TRBD2 (6 bases each). Germline CDR1 reads LGHNA; CDR2 reads YNFKEQ. The CDR3 totals 19 residues. The ends were cut back, 0 bases at V and 1 base at J, with 19 bases in the middle. The CDR3 is CASSQDLTGGGVAKNIQYF. The DNA for the CDR3 is TGTGCCAGCAGCCAAGATTTGACAGGCGGCGGGGTTGCCAAAAACATTCAGTACTTC.

The chain has TRBV11-2 and TRBJ1-1, with D maybe TRBD1 (5 bases). The CDR3 has 14 amino acids. Germline V lookup: CDR1 SGHAT, CDR2 FQNNGV. Deletions cut 2 bases from V and 3 bases from J, with 10 bases between. In DNA form, the CDR3 reads TGTGCCAGCAGCTTAAGGGGAAGGGACACTGAAGCTTTCTTT. This codes for CASSLRGRDTEAFF.

The genes are TRBV30 and TRBJ2-1, with 7 positions matching TRBD2. This CDR3 has 15 amino acids. V trimming: 0 bases; J trimming: 6 bases; junction bases outside the gene matches: 8. Germline-derived CDR1 and CDR2 are GTSNPN and SVGIG (reference sequence). In DNA, the CDR3 is TGTGCCTGGAGTGTACTCGGCGGGAGTGGCAATGAGCAGTTCTTC. Protein: CAWSVLGGSGNEQFF.

As DNA, the CDR3 is TGTGCCAGCAGCCTGGGACTAGGTACGCAGTATTTT. This encodes CASSLGLGTQYF. V is TRBV27 and J is TRBJ2-3; TRBD2 matches 8 bases. Germline loops: CDR1 MNHEY, CDR2 SMNVEV (reference sequence). V lost 6 bases and J lost 8; bases outside the gene matches: 4. This CDR3 contains 12 residues.

The chain combines TRBV14 with TRBJ1-1, with D perhaps matching TRBD1 (6 bases). This CDR3 is 15 amino acids long. V lost 0 bases to trimming and J lost 5 bases, with 13 bases between them. In germline, CDR1 is SGHDN, CDR2 FVKESK. The CDR3 spells CASSQDWGAGTEAFF. The CDR3, as DNA: TGTGCCAGCAGCCAAGATTGGGGGGCAGGGACTGAAGCTTTCTTT.

Points on this clone: Additional DNA sequences in this sample encode the identical CDR3. V is TRBV7-9 and J is TRBJ2-7; no clear D. This CDR3 spans 13 amino acids. The V gene lost 0 bases and the J gene lost 1 base, with 4 bases spanning the gap. Germline V lookup: CDR1 SEHNR, CDR2 FQNEAQ (reference sequence). The CDR3 DNA is TGTGCCAGCAGCTTAGCCGGGTCCTACGAGCAGTACTTC. Its translation is CASSLAGSYEQYF.

The chain links TRBV5-4 to TRBJ2-7, with 8 bases that match TRBD2. The CDR3 consists of 14 residues. After removal of 4 bases from V and 3 bases from J, the junction contained 6 bases not matched to a gene. Germline CDR1 SGHNT, CDR2 YYREEE (reference sequence). The DNA of the CDR3 is TGTGCCAGCAGCACAACCGGGACTAGCTACGAGCAGTACTTC. It is translated as CASSTTGTSYEQYF. The variable domain in full, completed from reference TRBV5-4 and TRBJ2-7, reads ETGVTQSPTHLIKTRGQQVTLRCSSQSGHNTVSWYQQALGQGPQFIFQYYREEENGRGNFPPRFSGLQFPNYSSELNVNALELDDSALYLCASSTTGTSYEQYFGPGTRLTVT.

The CDR3 is CASSDPTGVGANEKLFF. CDR3 in DNA: TGTGCCAGCAGTGACCCGACAGGGGTAGGAGCTAATGAAAAACTGTTTTTT. The chain couples TRBV6-4 to TRBJ1-4, with 8 bases matching TRBD1. Germline V gives CDR1 MRHNA, CDR2 SNTAGT. This CDR3 has 17 residues. V was pared by 2 bases and J by 3 bases, with 8 bases of the junction left unmatched.

The V and J genes are TRBV10-1 and TRBJ2-7; TRBD2 agrees at 12 bases. Trimming at V came to 5 bases and at J to 3 bases, leaving 5 bases not matched to a gene. The CDR3 has 15 residues. In germline, CDR1 is WNHNN, CDR2 SYGVQD (reference sequence). The CDR3 here is CASSNGLAGYYEQYF. CDR3 sequence (DNA): TGCGCCAGCAGTAACGGACTAGCGGGATACTACGAGCAGTACTTC.

On this clone: The junction does not match germline at one end; this may be a read error. The chain has TRBV13 and TRBJ2-3; TRBD1 matches 10 bases. This CDR3 region has 15 residues. The germline V gene encodes CDR1 PRHDT and CDR2 FYEKMQ (reference sequence). CDR3 loop: CASSLGTGGTDTQYF. DNA for the CDR3: TGTGCCAGCAGCCTAGGGACAGGGGGCACAGATACGCAGTATTTT.

The chain employs TRBV7-9 and TRBJ2-3; no clear D. Germline V gives CDR1 SEHNR, CDR2 FQNEAQ (reference sequence). The CDR3 contains 12 residues. Between the trimmed V and J ends, which lost 5 bases and 2 bases, there was a span of 5 bases. In nucleotides, the CDR3 is TGTGCCAGCAGCCCCGTCACAGATACGCAGTATTTT. Translated, it gives CASSPVTDTQYF.